The clone carrying this T cell receptor beta chain was recorded a few times. Its target is unknown. Germline trimming cut 5 bases from V and 5 bases from J; bases unmatched to any gene: 17. Looked up from germline, CDR1 is SQVTM and CDR2 is ANQGSEA. The CDR3 sequence is 16 residues long. The sample comes from a study of T cells in Graves' hyperthyroidism and ophthalmopathy. General study results and limits: The blood repertoire included most of the expanded thyroid clonotypes above 0.001.

It was RNA transcripts that yielded the amplified TCR beta CDR3 regions. The TCR CDR3 first-round RT-PCR relied on the HTBI primer set. TCRdb processed the multiplex PCR reads anew with MiXCR; each CDR3 protein has one entry. The sample holds 730,000 or so distinct CDR3 sequences, around 19% seen once. Newly diagnosed hyperthyroidism, duration under 2 months, in patients aged 18 to 65. Investigators excluded patients with uncontrolled infection, other autoimmune disease, pregnancy or lactation. This sample holds PBMCs from about 9.3 ml fresh peripheral blood. The chain uses TRBV29-1 and TRBJ1-1; 7 bases are shared with TRBD1. The receptor was derived from a woman between 45 and 60 years old with Graves' hyperthyroidism that later progressed to Graves' ophthalmopathy. The sample comprised blood. CDR3 nucleotide sequence: TGCAGCGTTCACACGCCCTTAGACAGGGTAGGGACTGAAGCTTTCTTT. Translating gives CSVHTPLDRVGTEAFF.